The clone carrying this T cell receptor (beta chain) was counted only a few times. TCRdb's copy holds only in-frame clones and misses some; the assay was immunoSEQ multiplex PCR. Altogether roughly 15,000 clones are present, 90% being singletons, with the ten largest covering roughly 1.2%. This entry is derived from a study of T cells in localized non-small cell lung cancer. Material: peripheral blood mononuclear cells, obtained before any cancer treatment. This TCR derives from a woman aged 40-69 years with stage III lung adenocarcinoma.

The CDR3 reads CASTKNTEAFF. The CDR3 nucleotides read TGTGCCAGCACTAAGAACACTGAAGCTTTCTTT. The chain has TRBV25-1 and TRBJ1-1, with D unresolved. The CDR3 has 11 amino acids. The V gene's germline CDR1 is MGHDK and CDR2 SYGVNS. Trimming stripped 7 bases from V and 1 base from J, with 4 bases between.